The 27 T cell receptor beta chains below come from one sample, sequenced in a study of T-cell reconstitution after alpha-beta-depleted transplantation in children. Unique molecular identifiers were used in preparing the TCRbeta library. From the PCR reads, TCRdb called clonotypes with MiXCR, one entry per CDR3 protein. The sample has 700,000 to 850,000 distinct CDR3 sequences; under 20% are singletons. Sequencing used PBMCs, mostly from graft donor cells, obtained 360 days after TCRalphabeta/CD19-depleted stem cell transplant. The receptors come from a male patient aged 5 to 17 who had a stem cell transplant for acute lymphoblastic leukemia, so the T cells may come from the graft donor.

The sample holds a few counts of this clonotype. The chain has TRBV11-2 and TRBJ2-4; D is unclear. Germline loops: CDR1 SGHAT, CDR2 FQNNGV. Trimming removed 5 bases from V and 7 bases from J, with 6 bases in between. This CDR3 is built from 11 residues. DNA of the CDR3: TGTGCCAGCAGCACTTTGAACATTCAGTACTTC. Translated: CASSTLNIQYF.

This clonotype has ten or more counts. The chain carries TRBV5-1 and TRBJ2-5; the match to TRBD2 covers 7 bases. This CDR3 has 16 amino acids. Germline V CDR1 and CDR2: SGHRS, YFSETQ. V dropped 2 bases and J dropped 5; count of bases not matched to a gene: 12. Written as DNA, the CDR3 is TGCGCCAGCAGCTTTGAGGGAGGGTTGGCTTCGGAGACCCAGTACTTC. Residues: CASSFEGGLASETQYF.

A few counts support this clonotype. The genes are TRBV19 and TRBJ1-1; D ambiguous. This CDR3 comprises 12 residues. Per germline, CDR1 LNHDA and CDR2 SQIVND (reference sequence). The ends were cut back, 1 base at V and 7 bases at J, with 7 bases in the middle. This chain's CDR3 is CASSIGENEAFF. The CDR3 DNA reads TGTGCCAGTAGTATAGGGGAAAATGAAGCTTTCTTT.

The genes are TRBV5-6 and TRBJ2-1, with D possibly TRBD2 on 6 matching bases. The CDR3 consists of 15 residues. Trimming pared 1 base from V and 7 bases from J, leaving 15 bases between. In germline, CDR1 is SGHDT, CDR2 YYEEEE. CDR3 protein: CASSLYPGVRNEQFF. DNA for the CDR3: TGTGCCAGCAGCTTGTATCCGGGAGTTAGGAATGAGCAGTTCTTC. Complete variable domain (other parts from reference TRBV5-6 and TRBJ2-1): DAGVTQSPTHLIKTRGQQVTLRCSPKSGHDTVSWYQQALGQGPQFIFQYYEEEERQRGNFPDRFSGHQFPNYSSELNVNALLLGDSALYLCASSLYPGVRNEQFFGPGTRLTVL.

This clonotype was recorded a few times. The junction shows a germline mismatch at one end, possibly a read error. The chain carries TRBV29-1 and TRBJ1-4; D gene ambiguous. The CDR3 covers 12 residues. Germline-derived CDR1 and CDR2 are SQVTM and ANQGSEA. The DNA for the CDR3 is TGCAGCGTAGAAGGAGATCAGGAAAAACTGTTTTTT. Residues: CSVEGDQEKLFF.

In nucleotides, the CDR3 is TGTGCCAGCTCACCAAAGCGGGAGACCCAGTACTTC. Protein product: CASSPKRETQYF. The chain recombines TRBV18 with TRBJ2-5, with a tentative D call TRBD2 (5 bases). The V gene lost 2 bases and the J gene lost 5 bases, with 6 bases spanning the gap. Germline values: CDR1 KGHSH, CDR2 LQKENI. The CDR3 extends over 12 amino acids.

In its sample, this clonotype was seen many times. J is TRBJ2-5 and V is TRBV29-1, with 7 bases identical to TRBD1. The CDR3 spans 13 residues. CDR1 SQVTM and CDR2 ANQGSEA come from the germline V gene. After removal of 7 bases from V and 5 bases from J, the junction contained 10 bases not matched to a gene. Here the CDR3 DNA reads TGCAGCGCAACGGGACAGCCGGGGGAGACCCAGTACTTC. Translation gives CSATGQPGETQYF. The whole variable domain, filled in from reference TRBV29-1 and TRBJ2-5, reads SAVISQKPSRDICQRGTSLTIQCQVDSQVTMMFWYRQQPGQSLTLIATANQGSEATYESGFVIDKFPISRPNLTFSTLTVSNMSPEDSSIYLCSATGQPGETQYFGPGTRLLVL.

The chain combines TRBV2 with TRBJ2-1; D call uncertain. V was clipped by 7 bases and J by 9 bases, with 19 bases between them. The CDR3 extends over 14 amino acids. Germline V lookup: CDR1 SNHLY, CDR2 FYNNEI. CDR3 protein: CASKGGKDLGEQFF. In nucleotides, the CDR3 is TGTGCCAGCAAGGGCGGCAAAGACCTCGGTGAGCAGTTCTTC.

This clonotype has just one count. The V call is TRBV20-1, the J call TRBJ2-3; the match to TRBD2 covers 9 bases. The CDR3 covers 14 residues. Germline CDR1 and CDR2: DFQATT and SNEGSKA (reference sequence). CDR3 loop: CSPVLAGLPDTQYF. DNA for the CDR3: TGCAGCCCCGTACTAGCGGGCTTGCCAGATACGCAGTATTTT.

The CDR3 DNA sequence: TGTGCCATCAGTGAGGCGGGCCTAAACGAGCAGTACTTC. Its translation: CAISEAGLNEQYF. The V gene is TRBV10-3, the J gene TRBJ2-7, with TRBD2 as a possible D gene (5 bases). V was shortened by 2 bases and J by 5 bases, with 10 bases between the two germline ends. CDR1 and CDR2 (germline): ENHRY, SYGVKD. CDR3 length: 13 amino acids.

This clonotype showed up many times. The chain carries TRBV5-1 and TRBJ2-1; 9 bases fit TRBD1. The CDR3 has 15 amino acids. Germline loops: CDR1 SGHRS, CDR2 YFSETQ. V was clipped by 2 bases and J by 5 bases; unmatched bases: 5. CDR3 DNA sequence: TGCGCCAGCAGCTTCGACAGGGGGTCCGACAATGAGCAGTTCTTC. Its protein is CASSFDRGSDNEQFF.

This clonotype was recorded a few times. The CDR3, as DNA: TGTGCCACCAGCAGAGATCCAGGGGGCGGCGGTGAAAAACTGTTTTTT. It codes for CATSRDPGGGGEKLFF. V usage is TRBV15 and J usage is TRBJ1-4, with 8 bases aligning to TRBD1. The J segment lost 7 bases and the V segment lost 0 bases, leaving 7 bases of the junction unmatched. This CDR3 comprises 16 residues. Germline V gives CDR1 LNHNV, CDR2 YYDKDF (reference sequence).

This chain links TRBV30 with TRBJ1-1, with 12 bases fitting TRBD1. From germline, CDR1 is GTSNPN and CDR2 SVGIG (reference sequence). Trimming removed 1 base from V and 11 bases from J; junction bases left unmatched: 5. The CDR3 is 13 residues long. The DNA of the CDR3 is TGTGCCTGGAGTGCCTGGGACAGGGGGCCTGCTTTCTTT. This encodes CAWSAWDRGPAFF. Full variable domain (remainder filled in from reference TRBV30 and TRBJ1-1): SQTIHQWPATLVQPVGSPLSLECTVEGTSNPNLYWYRQAAGRGLQLLFYSVGIGQISSEVPQNLSASRPQDRQFILSSKKLLLSDSGFYLCAWSAWDRGPAFFGQGTRLTVV.

This clonotype was counted many times. The rearrangement uses TRBV4-1 and TRBJ2-7, with D hard to call. Germline lookup yields CDR1 MGHRA and CDR2 YSYEKL. Trimming took off 1 base at V and 4 bases at J, with 11 bases between the two ends. The CDR3 is made up of 14 amino acids. The CDR3, as DNA: TGCGCCAGCAGCCAAGTAACCAGAGAGTACGAGCAGTACTTC. Protein product: CASSQVTREYEQYF.

This clonotype was observed a handful of times. The V call is TRBV6-5, the J call TRBJ1-2; maybe TRBD1 (5 bases). The CDR3 spans 15 residues. Per germline, CDR1 MNHEY and CDR2 SVGAGI. V was shortened by 0 bases and J by 0 bases, with 8 bases between the two germline ends. CDR3 sequence: CASSYSPGPNYGYTF. The CDR3 DNA follows: TGTGCCAGCAGTTACTCGCCAGGGCCTAACTATGGCTACACCTTC.

The rearrangement joins TRBV4-1 to TRBJ2-1; 8 bases are a match to TRBD2. Germline V lookup: CDR1 MGHRA, CDR2 YSYEKL. V lost 3 bases and J lost 10; bases outside the gene matches: 11. This CDR3 has 15 amino acids. The CDR3 nucleotides are TGCGCCAGCAGCCACGCCTCCGGGAGGGCCGGGGAGCAGTTCTTC. Residues: CASSHASGRAGEQFF.

The chain has TRBV29-1 and TRBJ2-7; 8 bases are a match to TRBD1. This CDR3 region has 15 residues. Looked up from germline, CDR1 is SQVTM and CDR2 is ANQGSEA. After removal of 3 bases from V and 2 bases from J, the junction contained 9 bases not matched to a gene. Written as DNA, the CDR3 is TGCAGCGTTGATGGCGGACAGGGTAGACCCTACGAGCAGTACTTC. This gives the protein CSVDGGQGRPYEQYF.

This clonotype was found a few times. The chain combines TRBV10-3 with TRBJ2-1, with TRBD2 identical over 7 bases. There are 16 residues in the CDR3. Germline CDR1 reads ENHRY; CDR2 reads SYGVKD. V dropped 2 bases and J dropped 6; count of bases not matched to a gene: 10. CDR3 sequence reads: CAISEVAGVVLNEQFF. In DNA form, the CDR3 reads TGTGCCATCAGTGAGGTGGCGGGGGTTGTCCTCAATGAGCAGTTCTTC.

V usage is TRBV2 and J usage is TRBJ2-4; D is ambiguous. Trimming shortened V by 3 bases and J by 0 bases, and 9 bases separated the two germline ends. The CDR3 has 15 amino acids. The germline V gene encodes CDR1 SNHLY and CDR2 FYNNEI. The DNA for the CDR3 is TGTGCCAGCAGTGATTGGGAATTAGCCAAAAACATTCAGTACTTC. Translating it yields CASSDWELAKNIQYF.

The sample holds a few counts of this clonotype. This chain joins TRBV10-2 and TRBJ2-7, with TRBD2 matching over 10 bases. Germline CDR1 WSHSY, CDR2 SAAADI. V lost 7 bases and J lost 3; bases outside the gene matches: 12. This CDR3 region has 16 residues. In nucleotides, the CDR3 is TGCGCCAGCAATCCTAGCGGGAGTGTGCCGGGCTACGAGCAGTACTTC. Amino acid sequence: CASNPSGSVPGYEQYF.

J is TRBJ2-1 and V is TRBV18; maybe TRBD1 (6 bases). There are 14 residues in the CDR3. V lost 3 bases and J 5 bases, leaving 11 bases between the germline ends. Germline V CDR1 and CDR2: KGHSH, LQKENI. The CDR3 DNA reads TGTGCCAGCTCACCGGCACAGGGTCACAATGAGCAGTTCTTC. This encodes CASSPAQGHNEQFF.

This chain links TRBV20-1 with TRBJ2-7, with unresolved D. Germline lookup yields CDR1 DFQATT and CDR2 SNEGSKA (reference sequence). The ends were cut back, 1 base at V and 1 base at J, with 14 bases in the middle. The CDR3 runs to 15 residues. The CDR3 reads CSARGRTNLSYEQYF. CDR3 coding DNA: TGCAGTGCTAGAGGAAGGACCAACCTTTCCTACGAGCAGTACTTC.

V gene TRBV20-1 combines with J gene TRBJ2-7; 7 nucleotides line up with TRBD2. The germline gives CDR1 DFQATT, CDR2 SNEGSKA (reference sequence). The CDR3 has 14 residues. V shed 0 bases, J shed 1 base, and the junction held 3 bases outside the gene matches. CDR3 nucleotides: TGCAGTGCTAGAGAGGGGGGGAGTTCCTACGAGCAGTACTTC. Encoded protein: CSAREGGSSYEQYF.

This clonotype was picked up a small number of times. CDR3 residues: CASSPRQGGNGANVLTF. The CDR3 bases are TGTGCCAGCAGTCCACGACAGGGCGGTAATGGGGCCAACGTCCTGACTTTC. V is TRBV12-3 or TRBV12-4 and J is TRBJ2-6; 7 nucleotides align to TRBD1. The CDR3 spans 17 residues. The ends lost 5 bases at V and 3 bases at J; junction bases unmatched: 10.

The table lists this clonotype with a few counts. The gene calls are TRBV19 and TRBJ1-1, with D unresolved. Per germline, CDR1 LNHDA and CDR2 SQIVND (reference sequence). CDR3 size: 12 residues. Trimming stripped 3 bases from V and 8 bases from J, with 10 bases between. CDR3 sequence reads: CASSIIGLEAFF. CDR3 coding DNA: TGTGCCAGTAGTATCATCGGGCTAGAAGCTTTCTTT. The full variable domain, completed using reference TRBV19 and TRBJ1-1, is DGGITQSPKYLFRKEGQNVTLSCEQNLNHDAMYWYRQDPGQGLRLIYYSQIVNDFQKGDIAEGYSVSREKKESFPLTVTSAQKNPTAFYLCASSIIGLEAFFGQGTRLTVV.

A few counts support this clonotype. CDR3 DNA sequence: TGTGCCAGCAGGGGGGGTAGCGGTATGAACAATGAGCAGTTCTTC. It is translated as CASRGGSGMNNEQFF. V gene TRBV7-6 combines with J gene TRBJ2-1, with a possible D match to TRBD2 (6 bases). V was trimmed by 6 bases and J by 5 bases, leaving 17 bases between them. The CDR3 has 15 residues. The germline V gene encodes CDR1 SGHVS and CDR2 FNYEAQ.

The rearrangement uses TRBV7-3 and TRBJ2-6, with 7 bases lining up with TRBD1. J lost 3 bases, V lost 7 bases, and 12 bases had no gene match. The CDR3 length is 17 residues. The germline V gene has CDR1 SGHTA and CDR2 FQGTGA. The CDR3 here is CASTPGQGVGGANVLTF. The CDR3 region has the DNA TGTGCCAGCACTCCCGGGCAGGGGGTCGGTGGGGCCAACGTCCTGACTTTC.